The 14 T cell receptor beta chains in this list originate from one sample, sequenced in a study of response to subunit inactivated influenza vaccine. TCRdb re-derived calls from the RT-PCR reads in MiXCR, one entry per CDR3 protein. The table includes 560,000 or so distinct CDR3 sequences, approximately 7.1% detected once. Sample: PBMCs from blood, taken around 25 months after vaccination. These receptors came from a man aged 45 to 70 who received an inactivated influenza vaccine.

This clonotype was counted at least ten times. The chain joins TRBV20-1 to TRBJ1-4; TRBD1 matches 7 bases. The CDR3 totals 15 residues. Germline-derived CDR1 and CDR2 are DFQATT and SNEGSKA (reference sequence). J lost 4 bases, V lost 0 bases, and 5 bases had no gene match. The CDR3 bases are TGCAGTGCTAGAGATCCGGGGACAGTTAATGAAAAACTGTTTTTT. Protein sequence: CSARDPGTVNEKLFF.

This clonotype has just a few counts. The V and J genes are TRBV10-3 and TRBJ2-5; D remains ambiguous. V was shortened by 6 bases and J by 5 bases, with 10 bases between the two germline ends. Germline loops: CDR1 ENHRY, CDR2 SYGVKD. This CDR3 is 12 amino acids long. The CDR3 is CAISLVGETQYF. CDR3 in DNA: TGTGCCATCAGCCTAGTCGGGGAGACCCAGTACTTC.

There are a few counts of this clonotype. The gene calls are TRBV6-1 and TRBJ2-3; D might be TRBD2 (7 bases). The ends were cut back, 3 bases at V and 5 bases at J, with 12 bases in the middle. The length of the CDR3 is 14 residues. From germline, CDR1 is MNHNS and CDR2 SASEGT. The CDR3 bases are TGTGCCAGCAGTGATCGGGGGGCGGAAGATACGCAGTATTTT. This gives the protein CASSDRGAEDTQYF.

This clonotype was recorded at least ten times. CDR3 in amino acids: CASSPSRRGGEQYF. In DNA, the CDR3 is TGTGCCAGCAGCCCATCGCGGAGGGGAGGCGAGCAGTACTTC. This sequence joins TRBV7-8 and TRBJ2-7; D might be TRBD2 (6 bases). Germline V gene data show CDR1 as SGHVS and CDR2 as FQNEAQ. This CDR3 is 14 amino acids long. The V and J ends lost 5 bases and 6 bases respectively, with 17 bases between them. The variable domain in full, with the rest retrieved from reference TRBV7-8 and TRBJ2-7, is GAGVSQSPRYKVAKRGQDVALRCDPISGHVSLFWYQQALGQGPEFLTYFQNEAQLDKSGLPSDRFFAERPEGSVSTLKIQRTQQEDSAVYLCASSPSRRGGEQYFGPGTRLTVT.

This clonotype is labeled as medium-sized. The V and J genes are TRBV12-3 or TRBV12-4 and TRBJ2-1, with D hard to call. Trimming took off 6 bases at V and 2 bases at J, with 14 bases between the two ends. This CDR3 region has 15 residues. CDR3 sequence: CASRVDSGPYNEQFF. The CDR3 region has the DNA TGTGCCAGCAGAGTAGACTCCGGCCCCTACAATGAGCAGTTCTTC.

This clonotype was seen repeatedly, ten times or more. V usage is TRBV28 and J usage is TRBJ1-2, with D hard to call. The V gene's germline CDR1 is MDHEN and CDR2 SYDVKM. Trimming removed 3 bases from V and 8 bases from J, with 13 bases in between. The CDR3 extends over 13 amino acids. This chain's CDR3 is CASSLIALWGYTF. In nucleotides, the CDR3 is TGTGCCAGCAGTTTGATTGCTCTATGGGGCTACACCTTC.

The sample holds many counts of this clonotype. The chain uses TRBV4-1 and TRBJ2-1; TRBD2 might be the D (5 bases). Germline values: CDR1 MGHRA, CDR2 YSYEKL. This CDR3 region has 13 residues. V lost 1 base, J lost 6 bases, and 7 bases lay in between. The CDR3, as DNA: TGCGCCAGCAGCCAAGCACTAGTCAATGAGCAGTTCTTC. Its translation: CASSQALVNEQFF.

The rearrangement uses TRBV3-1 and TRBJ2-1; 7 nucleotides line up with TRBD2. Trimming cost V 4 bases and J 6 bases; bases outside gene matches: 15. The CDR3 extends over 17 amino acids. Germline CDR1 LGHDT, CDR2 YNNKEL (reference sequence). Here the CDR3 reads CASSPRLAFLSFNEQFF. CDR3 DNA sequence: TGTGCCAGCAGCCCGAGACTAGCCTTTTTAAGTTTCAATGAGCAGTTCTTC.

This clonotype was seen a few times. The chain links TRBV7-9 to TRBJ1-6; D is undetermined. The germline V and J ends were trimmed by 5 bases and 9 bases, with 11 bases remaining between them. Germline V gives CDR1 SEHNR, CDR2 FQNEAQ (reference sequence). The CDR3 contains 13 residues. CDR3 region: CASSPGEISPLHF. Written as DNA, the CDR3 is TGTGCCAGCAGCCCTGGGGAAATTTCACCCCTCCACTTT.

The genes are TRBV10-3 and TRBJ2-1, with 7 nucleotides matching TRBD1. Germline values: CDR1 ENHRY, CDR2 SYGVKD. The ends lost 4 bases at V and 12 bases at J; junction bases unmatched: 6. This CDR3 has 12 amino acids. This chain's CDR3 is CAISGQGDMQFF. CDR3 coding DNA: TGTGCCATCAGTGGACAGGGTGATATGCAGTTCTTC.

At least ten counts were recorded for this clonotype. This chain's CDR3 is CSARNGGYTF. In nucleotides, the CDR3 is TGCAGTGCACGGAACGGGGGCTACACCTTC. V and J are TRBV20-1 and TRBJ1-2; D unclear. The germline V gene encodes CDR1 DFQATT and CDR2 SNEGSKA (reference sequence). The CDR3 consists of 10 residues. Trimming shortened V by 6 bases and J by 8 bases, and 10 bases separated the two germline ends.

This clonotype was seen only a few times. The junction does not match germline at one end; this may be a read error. The CDR3 nucleotides read TGTGCCGCTTCTACTGTACGGCAAAAACCCAAACGGAAAAGGACCTTC. Encoded protein: CAASTVRQKPKRKRTF. The V gene is TRBV24-1, the J gene TRBJ2-7, with no clear D. Germline CDR1 KGHDR, CDR2 SFDVKD. There are 16 residues in the CDR3.

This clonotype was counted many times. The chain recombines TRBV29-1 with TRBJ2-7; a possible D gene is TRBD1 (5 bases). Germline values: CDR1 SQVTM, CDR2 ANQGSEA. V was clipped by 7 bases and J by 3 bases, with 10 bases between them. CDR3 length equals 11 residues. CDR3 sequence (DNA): TGCAGCGGCGAGGACAACTACGAGCAGTACTTC. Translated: CSGEDNYEQYF.

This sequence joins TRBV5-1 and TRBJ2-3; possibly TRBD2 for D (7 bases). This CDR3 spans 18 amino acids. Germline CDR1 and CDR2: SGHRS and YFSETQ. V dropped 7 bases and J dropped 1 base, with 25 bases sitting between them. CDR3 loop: CASPAKIGGGRRTDTQYF. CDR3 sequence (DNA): TGCGCCAGCCCAGCTAAAATAGGGGGGGGCCGACGCACAGATACGCAGTATTTT.